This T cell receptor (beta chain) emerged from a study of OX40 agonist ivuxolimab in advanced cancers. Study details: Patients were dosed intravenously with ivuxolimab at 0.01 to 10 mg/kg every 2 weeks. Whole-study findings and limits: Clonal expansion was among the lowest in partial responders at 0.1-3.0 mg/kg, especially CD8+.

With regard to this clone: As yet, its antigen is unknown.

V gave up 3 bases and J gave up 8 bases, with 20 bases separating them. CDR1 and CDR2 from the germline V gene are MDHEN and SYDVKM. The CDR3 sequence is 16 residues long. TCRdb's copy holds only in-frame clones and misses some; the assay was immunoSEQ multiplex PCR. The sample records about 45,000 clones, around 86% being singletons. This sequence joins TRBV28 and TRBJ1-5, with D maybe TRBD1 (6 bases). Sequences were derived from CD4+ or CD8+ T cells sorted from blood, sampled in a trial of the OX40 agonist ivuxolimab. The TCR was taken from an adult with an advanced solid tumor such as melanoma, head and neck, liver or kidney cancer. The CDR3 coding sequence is TGTGCCAGCAGTTTTGTTCGGGGGCCCATCAGAGAGCCCCAGCATTTT. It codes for CASSFVRGPIREPQHF.